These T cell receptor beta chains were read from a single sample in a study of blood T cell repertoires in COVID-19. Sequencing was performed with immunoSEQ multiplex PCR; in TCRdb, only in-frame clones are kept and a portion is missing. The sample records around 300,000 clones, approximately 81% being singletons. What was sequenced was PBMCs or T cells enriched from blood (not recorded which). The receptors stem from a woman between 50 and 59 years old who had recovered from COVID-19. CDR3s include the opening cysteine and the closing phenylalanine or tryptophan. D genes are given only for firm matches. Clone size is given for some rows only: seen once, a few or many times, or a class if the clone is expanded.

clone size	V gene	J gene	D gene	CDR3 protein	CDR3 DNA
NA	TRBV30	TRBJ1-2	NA	CAWSGALKQDYGYTF	TGTGCCTGGAGTGGTGCCCTAAAACAGGACTATGGCTACACCTTC
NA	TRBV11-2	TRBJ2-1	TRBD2	CASSADSGRVIEQFF	TGTGCCAGCAGCGCGGATAGCGGGAGAGTTATTGAGCAGTTCTTC
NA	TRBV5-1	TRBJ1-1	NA	CASRDGLTNTEAFF	TGCGCCAGCAGAGACGGACTGACGAACACTGAAGCTTTCTTT
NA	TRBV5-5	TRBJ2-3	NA	CASSFWGGTDTQYF	TGTGCCAGCAGCTTTTGGGGGGGCACAGATACGCAGTATTTT
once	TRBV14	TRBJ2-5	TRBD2	CASSQDWGTSGKETQYF	TGTGCCAGCAGCCAAGATTGGGGGACTAGCGGGAAAGAGACCCAGTACTTC
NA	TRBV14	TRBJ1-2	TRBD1	CASSQPGTGSYGYTF	TGTGCCAGCAGCCAACCTGGGACAGGGAGCTATGGCTACACCTTC
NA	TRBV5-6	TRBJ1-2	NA	CASSRWQGYGYTF	TGTGCCAGCAGCCGCTGGCAGGGATATGGCTACACCTTC
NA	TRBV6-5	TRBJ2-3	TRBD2	CASSPGTRKGLQYF	TGTGCCAGCAGTCCCGGGACTAGAAAAGGCTTGCAGTATTTT
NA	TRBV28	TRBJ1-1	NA	CASSLFSEWNTEAFF	TGTGCCAGCAGTTTATTCTCGGAGTGGAACACTGAAGCTTTCTTT
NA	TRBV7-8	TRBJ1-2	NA	CASSASQGYGYTF	TGTGCCAGCAGCGCCTCGCAGGGATATGGCTACACCTTC
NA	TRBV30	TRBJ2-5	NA	CAWSVRPSEETQYF	TGTGCCTGGAGTGTACGGCCTAGCGAAGAGACCCAGTACTTC
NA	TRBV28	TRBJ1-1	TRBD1	CASSWGAQGWTEAFF	TGTGCCAGCAGTTGGGGGGCACAGGGGTGGACTGAAGCTTTCTTT
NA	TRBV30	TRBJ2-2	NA	CASTRGHITGELFF	TGTGCCTCGACCCGAGGACACATCACCGGGGAGCTGTTTTTT
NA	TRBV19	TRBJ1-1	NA	CASSIQSGHRNTEAFF	TGTGCCAGTAGTATACAATCAGGACACCGGAACACTGAAGCTTTCTTT
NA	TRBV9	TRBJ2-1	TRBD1	CASSVGQGDRNEQFF	TGTGCCAGCAGCGTGGGACAGGGGGATCGGAATGAGCAGTTCTTC
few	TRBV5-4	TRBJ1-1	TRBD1	CASSPPDRVHTEAFF	TGTGCCAGCAGCCCGCCTGACAGGGTTCACACTGAAGCTTTCTTT
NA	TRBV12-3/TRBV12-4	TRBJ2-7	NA	CASSRQQGYEQYF	TGTGCCAGCAGTCGGCAACAGGGCTACGAGCAGTACTTC
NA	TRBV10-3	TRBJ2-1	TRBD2	CAISFLAGGRNEQFF	TGTGCCATCAGTTTTTTAGCGGGGGGGCGGAATGAGCAGTTCTTC
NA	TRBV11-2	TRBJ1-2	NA	CASSLDYGRNYGYTF	TGTGCCAGCAGCTTAGATTACGGTAGAAACTATGGCTACACCTTC
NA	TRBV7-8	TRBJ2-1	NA	CASSSRLSSYNEQFF	TGTGCCAGCAGCTCTCGACTAAGCTCCTACAATGAGCAGTTCTTC
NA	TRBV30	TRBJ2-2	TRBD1	CAWETGTGDTGELFF	TGTGCCTGGGAGACCGGGACAGGGGACACCGGGGAGCTGTTTTTT
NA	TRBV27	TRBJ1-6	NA	CASSLQGNNSPLHF	TGTGCCAGCAGTTTACAGGGTAACAATTCACCCCTCCACTTT
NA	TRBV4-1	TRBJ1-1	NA	CASSQDHRNTEAFF	TGCGCCAGCAGCCAAGATCACAGGAACACTGAAGCTTTCTTT
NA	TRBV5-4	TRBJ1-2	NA	CASSRPEPGPFSGYTF	TGTGCCAGCAGTCGACCTGAACCGGGTCCCTTTTCTGGCTACACCTTC
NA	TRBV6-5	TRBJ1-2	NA	CASRLQGTHYGYTF	TGTGCCAGCAGGTTACAGGGCACCCACTATGGCTACACCTTC
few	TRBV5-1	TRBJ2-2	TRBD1	CASSHGTGLGGELFF	TGCGCCAGCAGCCATGGGACAGGTTTAGGCGGGGAGCTGTTTTTT
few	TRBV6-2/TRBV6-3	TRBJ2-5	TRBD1	CASSPQGEWETQYF	TGTGCCAGCAGCCCGCAGGGGGAATGGGAGACCCAGTACTTC
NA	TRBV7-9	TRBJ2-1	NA	CATPGLSSYNEQFF	TGTGCCACCCCGGGACTTTCCTCCTACAATGAGCAGTTCTTC
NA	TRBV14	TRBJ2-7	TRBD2	CASSQGLATTYEQYF	TGTGCCAGCAGCCAAGGACTAGCGACTACCTACGAGCAGTACTTC
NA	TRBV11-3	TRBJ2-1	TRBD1	CASSQRQGGYNEQFF	TGTGCCAGCAGCCAACGACAGGGGGGATACAATGAGCAGTTCTTC
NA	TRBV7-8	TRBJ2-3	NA	CASSPLRQVSSDTQYF	TGTGCCAGCAGCCCCCTGAGACAGGTGTCTTCGGATACGCAGTATTTT
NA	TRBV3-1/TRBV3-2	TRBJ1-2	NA	CASSQAGGLYGYTF	TGTGCCAGCAGCCAAGCCGGGGGGCTCTATGGCTACACCTTC
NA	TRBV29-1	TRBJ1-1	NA	CSVAPGSNTEAFF	TGCAGCGTTGCCCCAGGATCGAACACTGAAGCTTTCTTT
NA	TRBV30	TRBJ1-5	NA	CAWSEQFGQPQHF	TGTGCCTGGAGTGAACAGTTTGGTCAGCCCCAGCATTTT
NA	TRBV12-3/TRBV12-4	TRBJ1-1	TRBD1	CASSLKGQGAAFF	TGTGCCAGCAGTTTGAAGGGACAGGGAGCAGCTTTCTTT
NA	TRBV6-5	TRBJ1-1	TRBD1	CASRQQGYTEAFF	TGTGCCAGCAGGCAACAGGGGTACACTGAAGCTTTCTTT
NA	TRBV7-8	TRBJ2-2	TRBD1	CASSRGQGDTGELFF	TGTGCCAGCAGCCGGGGACAGGGTGACACCGGGGAGCTGTTTTTT
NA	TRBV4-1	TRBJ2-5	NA	CASSLSSGIGETQYF	TGCGCCAGCAGCCTCTCCTCGGGGATCGGAGAGACCCAGTACTTC
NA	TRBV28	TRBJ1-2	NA	CASSSTGNNYGYTF	TGTGCCAGCAGCTCAACAGGGAACAACTATGGCTACACCTTC
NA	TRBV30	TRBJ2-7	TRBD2	CAWNRLRGSGYEQYF	TGTGCCTGGAACCGCTTGCGCGGGAGTGGGTACGAGCAGTACTTC
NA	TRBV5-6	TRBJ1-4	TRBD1	CASSARTGRNEKLFF	TGTGCCAGCAGCGCTAGGACAGGGAGAAATGAAAAACTGTTTTTT
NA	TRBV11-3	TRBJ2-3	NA	CASRPTGSDTQYF	TGTGCCAGCCGCCCAACGGGGTCAGATACGCAGTATTTT
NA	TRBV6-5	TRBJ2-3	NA	CASSWLEGDTQYF	TGTGCCAGCAGTTGGCTCGAGGGAGATACGCAGTATTTT
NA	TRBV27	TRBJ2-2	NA	CASSDRTWNTGELFF	TGTGCCAGCAGCGATCGGACTTGGAACACCGGGGAGCTGTTTTTT
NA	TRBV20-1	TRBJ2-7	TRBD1	CSASHNRGSYEQYF	TGCAGTGCTAGTCACAACAGGGGCTCCTACGAGCAGTACTTC
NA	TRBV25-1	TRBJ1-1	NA	CASSSRGATEAFF	TGTGCCAGCAGCTCTCGAGGAGCCACTGAAGCTTTCTTT
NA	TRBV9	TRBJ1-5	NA	CASSAGQGDQPQHF	TGTGCCAGCAGCGCCGGACAAGGGGATCAGCCCCAGCATTTT
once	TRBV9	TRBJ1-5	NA	CASSVAGREGQPQHF	TGTGCCAGCAGCGTAGCCGGCAGGGAAGGACAGCCCCAGCATTTT
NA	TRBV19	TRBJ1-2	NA	CASSIKLWTIYGYTF	TGTGCCAGTAGTATAAAGCTCTGGACTATCTATGGCTACACCTTC
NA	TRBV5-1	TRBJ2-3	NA	CASSPGDSYPHDTQYF	TGCGCCAGCAGCCCGGGGGACTCCTACCCACACGATACGCAGTATTTT